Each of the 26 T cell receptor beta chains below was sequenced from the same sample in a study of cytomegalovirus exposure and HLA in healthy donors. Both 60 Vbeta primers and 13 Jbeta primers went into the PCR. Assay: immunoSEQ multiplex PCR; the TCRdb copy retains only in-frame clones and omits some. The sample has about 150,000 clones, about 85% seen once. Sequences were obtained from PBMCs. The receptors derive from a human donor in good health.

CDR3 sequence: CASSLRSGYANTGELFF. CDR3 sequence (DNA): TGCGCCAGCAGCTTGAGGTCAGGGTACGCGAACACCGGGGAGCTGTTTTTT. This sequence joins TRBV5-1 and TRBJ2-2, with a weak D call TRBD1 (5 bases). The CDR3 is 17 amino acids. The V end lost 1 base, the J end lost 0 bases, and 13 bases lay between the germline ends. CDR1 is SGHRS and CDR2 is YFSETQ in the germline V gene.

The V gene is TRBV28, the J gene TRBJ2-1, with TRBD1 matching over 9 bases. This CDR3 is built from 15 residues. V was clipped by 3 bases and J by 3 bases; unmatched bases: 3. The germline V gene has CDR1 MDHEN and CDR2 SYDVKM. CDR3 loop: CASSFRDRVYNEQFF. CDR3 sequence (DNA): TGTGCCAGCAGTTTTAGGGACAGGGTCTACAATGAGCAGTTCTTC.

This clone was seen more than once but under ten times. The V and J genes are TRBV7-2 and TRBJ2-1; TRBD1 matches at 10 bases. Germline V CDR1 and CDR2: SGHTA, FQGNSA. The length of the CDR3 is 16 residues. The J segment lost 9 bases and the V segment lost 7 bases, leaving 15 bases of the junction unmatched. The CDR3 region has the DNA TGTGCCAGCACCTACACCGGGACAGGGGCAGGGGGTGAGCAGTTCTTC. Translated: CASTYTGTGAGGEQFF.

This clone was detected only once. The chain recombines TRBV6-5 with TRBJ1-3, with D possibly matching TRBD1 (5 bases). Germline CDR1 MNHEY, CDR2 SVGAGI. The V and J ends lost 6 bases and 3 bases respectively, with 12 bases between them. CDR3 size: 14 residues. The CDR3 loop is CASRPGGGGNTIYF. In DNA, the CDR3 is TGTGCCAGCAGGCCTGGGGGGGGTGGAAACACCATATATTTT.

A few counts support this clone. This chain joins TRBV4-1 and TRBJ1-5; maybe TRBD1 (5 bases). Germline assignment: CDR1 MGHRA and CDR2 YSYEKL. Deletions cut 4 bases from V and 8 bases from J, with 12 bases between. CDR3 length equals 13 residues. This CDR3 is CASSPLRGEPQHF. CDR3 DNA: TGCGCCAGCAGCCCGCTGCGGGGGGAGCCCCAGCATTTT.

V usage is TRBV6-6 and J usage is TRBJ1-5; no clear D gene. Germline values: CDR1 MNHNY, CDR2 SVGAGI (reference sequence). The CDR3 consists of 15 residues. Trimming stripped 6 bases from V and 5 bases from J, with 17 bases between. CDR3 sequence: CASSLRSGVDQPQHF. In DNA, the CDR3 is TGTGCCAGCAGCCTCCGGTCCGGGGTCGATCAGCCCCAGCATTTT.

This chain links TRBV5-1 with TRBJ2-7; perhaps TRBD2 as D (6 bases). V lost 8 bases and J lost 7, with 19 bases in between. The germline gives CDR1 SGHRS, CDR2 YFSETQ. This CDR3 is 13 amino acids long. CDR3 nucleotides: TGCGCCAGTCATGCGGGGCCCGCTGGGGAGCAGTACTTC. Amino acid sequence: CASHAGPAGEQYF.

The CDR3 nucleotides are TGTGCCAGCAGTTTGGGGACAGGGTTCAATGAGCAGTTCTTC. This translates into CASSLGTGFNEQFF. This chain joins TRBV27 and TRBJ2-1; 9 bases match TRBD1. The germline gives CDR1 MNHEY, CDR2 SMNVEV (reference sequence). The CDR3 extends over 14 amino acids. Trimming took 3 bases from V and 6 from J; bases not matched to a gene: 3.

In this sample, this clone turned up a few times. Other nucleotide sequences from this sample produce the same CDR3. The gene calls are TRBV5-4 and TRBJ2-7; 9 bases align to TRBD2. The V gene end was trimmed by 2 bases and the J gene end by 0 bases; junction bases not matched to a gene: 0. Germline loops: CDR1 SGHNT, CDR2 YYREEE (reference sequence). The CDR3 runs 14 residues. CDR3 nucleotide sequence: TGTGCCAGCAGCTTTAGCGGGGGCTCCTACGAGCAGTACTTC. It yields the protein CASSFSGGSYEQYF.

The CDR3 sequence is CASSLDNGVADTQYF. The CDR3 DNA reads as TGTGCCAGCAGCTTGGATAACGGGGTAGCAGATACGCAGTATTTT. This chain links TRBV5-4 with TRBJ2-3; a possible D gene is TRBD2 (5 bases). The length of the CDR3 is 15 residues. The V end lost 0 bases, the J end lost 4 bases, and 12 bases lay between the germline ends. CDR1 and CDR2 (germline): SGHNT, YYREEE (reference sequence).

The CDR3: CASSYSLAAETQYF. The CDR3 nucleotides are TGTGCCAGCAGTTACTCACTAGCGGCGGAGACCCAGTACTTC. The chain employs TRBV6-5 and TRBJ2-5, with 8 positions matching TRBD2. The length of the CDR3 is 14 residues. Losses at the gene ends were 0 bases for V and 5 bases for J; bases not matched to a gene: 2. The germline CDR1 and CDR2 sequences are MNHEY and SVGAGI.

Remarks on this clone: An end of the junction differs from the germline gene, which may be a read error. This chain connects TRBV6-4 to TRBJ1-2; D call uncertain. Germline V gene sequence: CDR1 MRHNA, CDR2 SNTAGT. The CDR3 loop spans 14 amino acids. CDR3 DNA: TGTGCCAGCAGTGATGTGACCCGGGGTTCGGGCTACCCCTTC. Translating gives CASSDVTRGSGYPF.

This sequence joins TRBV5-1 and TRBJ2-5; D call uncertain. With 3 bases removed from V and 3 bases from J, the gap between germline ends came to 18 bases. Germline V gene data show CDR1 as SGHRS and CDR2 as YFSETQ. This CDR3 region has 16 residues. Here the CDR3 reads CASSSSVLAAKETQYF. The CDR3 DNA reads TGCGCCAGCAGCTCCTCGGTTTTGGCGGCTAAAGAGACCCAGTACTTC.

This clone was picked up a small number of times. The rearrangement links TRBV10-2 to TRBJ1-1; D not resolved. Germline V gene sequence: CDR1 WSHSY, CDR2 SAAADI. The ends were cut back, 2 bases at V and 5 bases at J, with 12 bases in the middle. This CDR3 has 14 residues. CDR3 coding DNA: TGCGCCAGCAGTGAGGGGTCCGGGAAGACTGAAGCTTTCTTT. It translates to CASSEGSGKTEAFF.

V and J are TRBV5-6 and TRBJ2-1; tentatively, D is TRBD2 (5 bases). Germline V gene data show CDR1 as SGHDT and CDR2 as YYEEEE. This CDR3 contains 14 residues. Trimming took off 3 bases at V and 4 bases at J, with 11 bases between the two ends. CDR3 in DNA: TGTGCCAGCAGCTCTACCCGGGGTTACAATGAGCAGTTCTTC. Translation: CASSSTRGYNEQFF.

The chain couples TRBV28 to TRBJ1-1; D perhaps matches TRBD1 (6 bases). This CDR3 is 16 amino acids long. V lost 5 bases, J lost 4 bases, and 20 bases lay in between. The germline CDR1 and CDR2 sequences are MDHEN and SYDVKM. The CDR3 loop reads CASSRRSRGRRTEAFF. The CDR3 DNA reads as TGTGCCAGCAGTCGAAGGTCCAGGGGACGACGCACTGAAGCTTTCTTT.

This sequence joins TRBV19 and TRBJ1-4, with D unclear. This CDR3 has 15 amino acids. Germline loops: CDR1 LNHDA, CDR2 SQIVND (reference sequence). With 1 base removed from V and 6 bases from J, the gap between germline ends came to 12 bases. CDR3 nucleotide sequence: TGTGCCAGTAGTATAGTCCCAGGAGGTGATGAAAAACTGTTTTTT. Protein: CASSIVPGGDEKLFF.

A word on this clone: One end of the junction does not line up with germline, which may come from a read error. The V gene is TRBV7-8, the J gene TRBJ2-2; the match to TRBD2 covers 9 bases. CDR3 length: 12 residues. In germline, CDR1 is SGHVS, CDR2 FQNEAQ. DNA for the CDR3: TGTGCCAGCAGCTTCGCGGGGGGGGAGCTATTTTTT. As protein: CASSFAGGELFF.

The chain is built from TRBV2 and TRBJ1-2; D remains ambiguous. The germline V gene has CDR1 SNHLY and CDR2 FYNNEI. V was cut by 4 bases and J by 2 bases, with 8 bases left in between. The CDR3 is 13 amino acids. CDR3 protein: CASSASRNYGYTF. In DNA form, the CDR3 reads TGTGCCAGCAGTGCGAGTCGGAACTATGGCTACACCTTC.

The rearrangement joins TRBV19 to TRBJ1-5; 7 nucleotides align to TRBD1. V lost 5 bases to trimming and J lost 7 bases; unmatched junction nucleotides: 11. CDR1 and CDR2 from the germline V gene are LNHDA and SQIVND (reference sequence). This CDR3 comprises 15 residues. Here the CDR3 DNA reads TGTGCCAGTAGTTCCACAGGGGCTGTGGAACAGCCCCAGCATTTT. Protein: CASSSTGAVEQPQHF.

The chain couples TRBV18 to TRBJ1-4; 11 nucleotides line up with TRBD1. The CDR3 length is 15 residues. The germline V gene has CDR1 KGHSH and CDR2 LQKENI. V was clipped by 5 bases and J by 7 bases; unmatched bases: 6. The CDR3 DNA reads TGTGCCAGCTCAACTCCGGACAGGGGGCTTGAAAAACTGTTTTTT. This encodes CASSTPDRGLEKLFF.

CDR3 sequence: CASSLVGTAAYEQYF. The CDR3 DNA sequence: TGTGCCAGCAGCTTAGTCGGGACAGCTGCCTACGAGCAGTACTTC. The V call is TRBV7-9, the J call TRBJ2-7; TRBD1 agrees at 7 bases. Trimming cost V 1 base and J 2 bases; bases outside gene matches: 5. Germline V lookup: CDR1 SEHNR, CDR2 FQNEAQ (reference sequence). This CDR3 has 15 residues.

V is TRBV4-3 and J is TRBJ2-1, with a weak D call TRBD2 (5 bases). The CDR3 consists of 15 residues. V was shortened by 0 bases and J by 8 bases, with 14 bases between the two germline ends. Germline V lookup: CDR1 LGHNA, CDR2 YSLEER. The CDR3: CASSQDRRWFDEQFF. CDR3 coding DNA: TGCGCCAGCAGCCAAGATCGGAGGTGGTTTGATGAGCAGTTCTTC.

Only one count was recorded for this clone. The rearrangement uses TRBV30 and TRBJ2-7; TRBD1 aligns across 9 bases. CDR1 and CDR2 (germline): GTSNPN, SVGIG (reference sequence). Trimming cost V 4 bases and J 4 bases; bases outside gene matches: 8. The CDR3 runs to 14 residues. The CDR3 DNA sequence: TGTGCCTGGATTCGCCGGACAGGGGTTTACGAGCAGTACTTC. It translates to CAWIRRTGVYEQYF.

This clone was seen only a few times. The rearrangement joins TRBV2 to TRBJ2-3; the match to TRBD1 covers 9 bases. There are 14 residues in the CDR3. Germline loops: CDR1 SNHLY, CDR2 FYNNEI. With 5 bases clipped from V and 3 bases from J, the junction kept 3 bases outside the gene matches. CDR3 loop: CASSPGQGTDTQYF. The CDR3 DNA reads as TGTGCCAGCAGTCCGGGACAGGGAACAGATACGCAGTATTTT.

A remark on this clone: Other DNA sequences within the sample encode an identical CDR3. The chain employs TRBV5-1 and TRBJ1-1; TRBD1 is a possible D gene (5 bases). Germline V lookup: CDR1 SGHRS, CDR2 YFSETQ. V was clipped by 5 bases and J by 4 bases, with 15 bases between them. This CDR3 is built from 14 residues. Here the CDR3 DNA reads TGCGCCAGCAGTACGAACTTAGACAGCACTGAAGCTTTCTTT. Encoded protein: CASSTNLDSTEAFF.